The next 14 T cell receptor beta chains were all read from a single sample in a study of blood T cell repertoires in COVID-19. Libraries were prepared by immunoSEQ multiplex PCR; TCRdb keeps only in-frame clonotypes and omits some of them. The sample holds hundreds of thousands of clones, over 65% seen once. Sequences were obtained from PBMCs or T cells enriched from blood (not recorded which). These receptors all come from a woman aged 55-70 years who had recovered from COVID-19.

The chain links TRBV5-1 to TRBJ1-2; D not resolved. The CDR3 length is 16 residues. The V end lost 0 bases, the J end lost 4 bases, and 16 bases lay between the germline ends. Germline V gene data show CDR1 as SGHRS and CDR2 as YFSETQ. This chain's CDR3 is CASSLESVRVGYGYTF. CDR3 in DNA: TGCGCCAGCAGCTTGGAGTCAGTGAGGGTGGGCTATGGCTACACCTTC.

V is TRBV29-1 and J is TRBJ1-1; 11 bases agree with TRBD1. With 5 bases clipped from V and 12 bases from J, the junction kept 14 bases outside the gene matches. This CDR3 is built from 14 residues. The germline V gene encodes CDR1 SQVTM and CDR2 ANQGSEA. CDR3 nucleotide sequence: TGCAGCGTTAACCGGGACAGGGGGAACAGTTGGACTTTCTTT. Translated, it gives CSVNRDRGNSWTFF.

The chain couples TRBV10-1 to TRBJ2-4; 15 positions agree with TRBD2. Germline V CDR1 and CDR2: WNHNN, SYGVQD (reference sequence). The junction had 4 bases not matched to a gene; V was cut back by 4 bases and J by 9 bases. The CDR3 is 15 residues long. In DNA, the CDR3 is TGCGCCAGCAGTGGGGGACTAGCGGGAGGAAGCATTCAGTACTTC. Translating it yields CASSGGLAGGSIQYF.

The V and J genes are TRBV4-3 and TRBJ1-2, with D maybe TRBD1 (6 bases). The V end was cut by 2 bases, the J end by 4 bases, with 14 bases between. Per germline, CDR1 LGHNA and CDR2 YSLEER. The CDR3 totals 15 residues. The CDR3 is CASSQRGQLVYGYTF. In DNA form, the CDR3 reads TGCGCCAGCAGCCAAAGAGGACAGCTAGTCTATGGCTACACCTTC.

The V call is TRBV6-1, the J call TRBJ2-2, with 10 bases identical to TRBD1. The CDR3 totals 16 residues. V shed 3 bases, J shed 4 bases, and the junction held 5 bases outside the gene matches. Per germline, CDR1 MNHNS and CDR2 SASEGT. The CDR3 here is CASSDGGDRGTGELFF. DNA of the CDR3: TGTGCCAGCAGTGACGGGGGGGACAGGGGCACCGGGGAGCTGTTTTTT.

The chain employs TRBV7-2 and TRBJ2-3, with D perhaps matching TRBD2 (7 bases). This CDR3 spans 16 amino acids. Germline CDR1 reads SGHTA; CDR2 reads FQGNSA. The V end lost 5 bases, the J end lost 11 bases, and 26 bases lay between the germline ends. This CDR3 is CASSPLGGGREHGQYF. The DNA of the CDR3 is TGTGCCAGCAGCCCCTTGGGCGGGGGCCGGGAACATGGGCAGTATTTT. The complete variable domain, with remaining parts taken from reference TRBV7-2 and TRBJ2-3, reads GAGVSQSPSNKVTEKGKDVELRCDPISGHTALYWYRQSLGQGLEFLIYFQGNSAPDKSGLPSDRFSAERTGGSVSTLTIQRTQQEDSAVYLCASSPLGGGREHGQYFGPGTRLTVL.

On this clone itself: Other DNA variants within this sample encode the same CDR3. The genes are TRBV7-2 and TRBJ2-7, with 14 bases lining up with TRBD2. CDR1 is SGHTA, CDR2 FQGNSA, per germline. V lost 4 bases to trimming and J lost 6 bases; unmatched junction nucleotides: 2. The CDR3 extends over 14 amino acids. The CDR3: CASSSGLAGGEQYF. In DNA, the CDR3 is TGTGCCAGCAGCTCTGGACTAGCGGGGGGCGAGCAGTACTTC.

The genes are TRBV11-2 and TRBJ2-7, with no clear D. V lost 2 bases, J lost 0 bases, and 8 bases lay in between. The CDR3 is 14 residues long. Germline V gene sequence: CDR1 SGHAT, CDR2 FQNNGV. CDR3 nucleotide sequence: TGTGCCAGCAGCTTATGGCAAGACTCCTACGAGCAGTACTTC. Translating gives CASSLWQDSYEQYF.

The V call is TRBV6-5, the J call TRBJ2-2; tentative D call: TRBD2 (5 bases). The CDR3 covers 16 residues. V was trimmed by 2 bases and J by 1 base, leaving 11 bases between them. Germline CDR1 and CDR2: MNHEY and SVGAGI. The CDR3 sequence is CASSYGLAGNTGELFF. Here the CDR3 DNA reads TGTGCCAGCAGTTACGGTCTAGCCGGGAACACCGGGGAGCTGTTTTTT.

The chain has TRBV10-3 and TRBJ1-4, with D unclear. The CDR3 contains 14 residues. V was trimmed by 5 bases and J by 4 bases, leaving 11 bases between them. Germline V lookup: CDR1 ENHRY, CDR2 SYGVKD. The CDR3 DNA reads TGTGCCATCAGTAGCGAGACGAATAATGAAAAACTGTTTTTT. This sequence encodes CAISSETNNEKLFF.

This clone has just one count. The CDR3 reads CASSQLGGNEQFF. The CDR3 bases are TGTGCCAGCAGCCAACTCGGGGGCAATGAGCAGTTCTTC. The rearrangement uses TRBV4-2 and TRBJ2-1, with D possibly matching TRBD2 (6 bases). Germline V CDR1 and CDR2: LGHNA, YNFKEQ. Trimming pared 2 bases from V and 6 bases from J, leaving 8 bases between. This CDR3 has 13 residues.

The chain links TRBV7-9 to TRBJ2-7; 8 bases map to TRBD2. Germline loops: CDR1 SEHNR, CDR2 FQNEAQ (reference sequence). The trim removed 5 bases at V and 5 bases at J, leaving 14 bases unmatched. The CDR3 is 16 amino acids. This chain's CDR3 is CASSPLVGGVGDEQYF. DNA for the CDR3: TGTGCCAGCAGCCCACTCGTCGGGGGGGTCGGCGACGAGCAGTACTTC.

The CDR3 nucleotides are TGTGCCAGCAGTTCGTCGGGACAGGGGAGTCTCGAGCAGTACTTC. Protein: CASSSSGQGSLEQYF. This rearrangement joins TRBV27 to TRBJ2-7; the match to TRBD1 covers 10 bases. This CDR3 has 15 residues. J gave up 6 bases and V 4 bases, and 9 bases lay outside the gene matches. Germline CDR1 reads MNHEY; CDR2 reads SMNVEV (reference sequence).

V usage is TRBV27 and J usage is TRBJ1-6; no definite D call. Germline V lookup: CDR1 MNHEY, CDR2 SMNVEV (reference sequence). Trimming stripped 4 bases from V and 6 bases from J, with 16 bases between. The CDR3 is 16 residues long. CDR3 nucleotides: TGTGCCAGCAGTTCTATCTCCGGGATGCCTAATTCACCCCTCCACTTT. Protein: CASSSISGMPNSPLHF.